This paragraph reports one T cell receptor (beta chain). Its target is not known. The data stem from a study of cytomegalovirus exposure and HLA in healthy donors. Vbeta (60) and Jbeta (13) primers were used in the PCR. Sequenced by immunoSEQ multiplex PCR; TCRdb stores in-frame clones only, minus some. This sample has about 120,000 clones; 70% to 80% occur once, and the top ten carry around 4.4%. CDR1 and CDR2 from the germline V gene are SGHVS and FNYEAQ. V was cut by 5 bases and J by 2 bases, with 13 bases left in between. The CDR3 length is 16 residues. General study findings and limits: The likely origin of a cluster of highly shared sequence variants was a sequencing artifact.

This chain links TRBV7-6 with TRBJ2-6, with a weak D call TRBD2 (6 bases). The source of this sequence is a man younger than 40 in good health and CMV-seropositive. The sequenced sample consisted of PBMCs. CDR3 region: CASSGRGAPGANVLTF. DNA for the CDR3: TGTGCCAGCAGCGGGCGGGGCGCCCCTGGGGCCAACGTCCTGACTTTC.